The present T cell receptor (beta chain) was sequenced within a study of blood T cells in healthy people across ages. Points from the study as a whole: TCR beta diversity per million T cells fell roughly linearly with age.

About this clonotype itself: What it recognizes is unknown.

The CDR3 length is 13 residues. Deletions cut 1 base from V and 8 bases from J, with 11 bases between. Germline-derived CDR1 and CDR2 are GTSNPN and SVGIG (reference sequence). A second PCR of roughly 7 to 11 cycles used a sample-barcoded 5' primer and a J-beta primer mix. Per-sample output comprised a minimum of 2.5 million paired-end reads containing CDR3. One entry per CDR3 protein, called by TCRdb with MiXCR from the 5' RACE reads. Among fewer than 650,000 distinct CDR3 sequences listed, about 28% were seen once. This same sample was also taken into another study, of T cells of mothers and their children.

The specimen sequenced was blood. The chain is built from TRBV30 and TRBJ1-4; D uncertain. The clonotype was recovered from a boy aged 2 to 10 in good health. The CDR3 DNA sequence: TGTGCCTGGAGTGGTACGTCTCAGGAAAAACTGTTTTTT. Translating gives CAWSGTSQEKLFF. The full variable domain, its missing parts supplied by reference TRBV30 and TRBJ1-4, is SQTIHQWPATLVQPVGSPLSLECTVEGTSNPNLYWYRQAAGRGLQLLFYSVGIGQISSEVPQNLSASRPQDRQFILSSKKLLLSDSGFYLCAWSGTSQEKLFFGSGTQLSVL.